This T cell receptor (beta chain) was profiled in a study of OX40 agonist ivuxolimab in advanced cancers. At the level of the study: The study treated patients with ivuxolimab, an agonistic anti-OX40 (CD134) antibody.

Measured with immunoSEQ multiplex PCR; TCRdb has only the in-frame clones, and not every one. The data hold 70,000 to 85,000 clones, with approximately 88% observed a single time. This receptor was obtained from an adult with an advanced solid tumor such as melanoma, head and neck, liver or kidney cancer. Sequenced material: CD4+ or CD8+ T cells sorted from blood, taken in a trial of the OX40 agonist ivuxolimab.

The CDR3 is CASKIADSPTYEQYF. The CDR3 DNA follows: TGTGCCAGCAAGATCGCCGACAGCCCGACCTACGAGCAGTACTTC. The chain couples TRBV2 to TRBJ2-7, with D possibly being TRBD1 (5 bases). This CDR3 region has 15 residues. V dropped 7 bases and J dropped 2 bases, with 18 bases sitting between them. Germline CDR1 reads SNHLY; CDR2 reads FYNNEI.